These 25 T cell receptor beta chains came from one sample sequenced in a study of T cells in Graves' hyperthyroidism and ophthalmopathy. Authors of the study amplified TCR beta CDR3 regions from RNA transcripts. First-round RT-PCR targeting the TCR CDR3 was performed with the HTBI primer set. TCRdb analysed the multiplex PCR reads with MiXCR anew, one entry per CDR3 protein. Of 600,000 to 750,000 distinct CDR3 sequences in the sample, 17% were seen once. The specimen was blood. Receptor source: a man aged 50 to 59 with Graves' hyperthyroidism.

V gene TRBV6-2 or TRBV6-3 combines with J gene TRBJ2-1; 9 bases match TRBD1. Looked up from germline, CDR1 is MNHEY and CDR2 is SVGEGT. Losses at the gene ends were 2 bases for V and 3 bases for J; bases not matched to a gene: 2. This CDR3 has 15 residues. The CDR3 region is CASSYTGGHYNEQFF. DNA for the CDR3: TGTGCCAGCAGTTACACAGGGGGCCACTACAATGAGCAGTTCTTC.

This clonotype was counted only a few times. A read error is possible here, since a much larger clone lies one base away. The chain couples TRBV18 to TRBJ2-1; either TRBD1 or TRBD2 may supply D (5 bases each). V lost 4 bases, J lost 1 base, and 14 bases lay in between. This CDR3 is 16 amino acids long. In germline, CDR1 is KGHSH, CDR2 LQKENI. The chain's CDR3 is CASSRRGAGSYNEQFF. For the CDR3, the DNA is TGTGCCAGCTCACGAAGAGGGGCGGGTTCCTACAATGAGCAGTTCTTC.

The genes are TRBV14 and TRBJ2-7; tentative D call: TRBD1 (6 bases). CDR1 and CDR2 from the germline V gene are SGHDN and FVKESK. The CDR3 is 15 amino acids. The V end was cut by 4 bases, the J end by 0 bases, with 13 bases between. CDR3 sequence: CASSPYRTVSYEQYF. As DNA, the CDR3 is TGTGCCAGCAGCCCCTACAGGACAGTCTCCTACGAGCAGTACTTC.

This clonotype showed up just a few times. The rearrangement links TRBV29-1 to TRBJ1-1; TRBD1 matches 8 bases. This CDR3 is 13 amino acids long. V trimming: 7 bases; J trimming: 7 bases; junction bases outside the gene matches: 11. In germline, CDR1 is SQVTM, CDR2 ANQGSEA. The CDR3 region has the DNA TGCAGCGCCACCCGGGACAGGCCCTTTGAAGCTTTCTTT. This encodes CSATRDRPFEAFF.

The chain uses TRBV12-3 or TRBV12-4 and TRBJ2-1; 7 bases match TRBD2. The CDR3 spans 14 residues. V trimming: 3 bases; J trimming: 7 bases; junction bases outside the gene matches: 6. The CDR3 DNA is TGTGCCAGCAGTTTGACTAGCCCATGGAATGAGCAGTTCTTC. This translates into CASSLTSPWNEQFF.

This clonotype has more than one count but fewer than ten. Since a much larger clone is just one base distant, this may be a read error. The V call is TRBV12-3 or TRBV12-4, the J call TRBJ2-1, with 10 bases identical to TRBD1. CDR3 length: 15 amino acids. J gave up 5 bases and V 2 bases, and 3 bases lay outside the gene matches. The CDR3 here is CASSLWDRGHNEQFF. The CDR3 DNA sequence: TGTGCCAGCAGTTTATGGGACAGGGGTCACAATGAGCAGTTCTTC.

Only a few counts were recorded for this clonotype. One base away lies a much larger clone, so this may be a sequencing read error. V is TRBV28 and J is TRBJ2-1; no clear D gene. The V gene lost 3 bases and the J gene lost 12 bases, with 18 bases spanning the gap. There are 14 residues in the CDR3. Germline V lookup: CDR1 MDHEN, CDR2 SYDVKM. The CDR3 reads CASSLVAPISVQFF. In DNA, the CDR3 is TGTGCCAGCAGTTTGGTCGCCCCGATTTCAGTGCAGTTCTTC.

This clonotype was recorded many times. The J gene is TRBJ2-1, the V gene TRBV6-4; TRBD2 aligns across 9 bases. J lost 8 bases, V lost 2 bases, and 7 bases had no gene match. Per germline, CDR1 MRHNA and CDR2 SNTAGT. The CDR3 is 15 residues long. CDR3 nucleotides: TGTGCCAGCAGTGACGGTAGCGGGAGCTTCCATGAGCAGTTCTTC. Its protein product is CASSDGSGSFHEQFF.

This clonotype was seen ten or more times. The chain carries TRBV27 and TRBJ2-3, with 14 positions matching TRBD2. The CDR3 extends over 18 amino acids. Germline CDR1 reads MNHEY; CDR2 reads SMNVEV (reference sequence). Trimming took 8 bases from V and 1 from J; bases not matched to a gene: 11. The CDR3 loop reads CASGNPGLAGVGTDTQYF. As DNA, the CDR3 is TGTGCCAGCGGCAACCCGGGACTAGCGGGAGTGGGCACAGATACGCAGTATTTT.

This clonotype was seen many times. The chain uses TRBV6-5 and TRBJ2-1; a possible D gene is TRBD2 (6 bases). CDR3 length: 18 amino acids. V lost 0 bases and J 0 bases, leaving 15 bases between the germline ends. Germline V gene data show CDR1 as MNHEY and CDR2 as SVGAGI. CDR3 sequence reads: CASSYSFRRGSSYNEQFF. The CDR3 bases are TGTGCCAGCAGTTACTCCTTCCGCCGGGGGAGCTCCTACAATGAGCAGTTCTTC.

The table lists this clonotype with a few counts. The rearrangement uses TRBV30 and TRBJ1-2; maybe TRBD1 (5 bases). V was pared by 1 base and J by 6 bases, with 15 bases between. This CDR3 is 14 amino acids long. CDR1 GTSNPN and CDR2 SVGIG come from the germline V gene (reference sequence). CDR3 bases: TGTGCCTGGAGTGCTCATCCAGGGACCGATGGCTACACCTTC. The encoded protein is CAWSAHPGTDGYTF.

This clonotype was counted many times. The rearrangement uses TRBV29-1 and TRBJ1-4; D unresolved. The CDR3 spans 12 residues. The V gene lost 3 bases and the J gene lost 4 bases, with 6 bases spanning the gap. Germline CDR1 reads SQVTM; CDR2 reads ANQGSEA. The CDR3 region has the DNA TGCAGCGTTGAGCTCGGTAATGAAAAACTGTTTTTT. This codes for CSVELGNEKLFF.

The sample holds a few counts of this clonotype. V and J are TRBV20-1 and TRBJ2-5; 8 nucleotides line up with TRBD2. Germline assignment: CDR1 DFQATT and CDR2 SNEGSKA (reference sequence). V was clipped by 0 bases and J by 4 bases; unmatched bases: 10. The CDR3 totals 16 residues. The CDR3 loop reads CSARDPSGSLGETQYF. CDR3 sequence (DNA): TGCAGTGCTAGAGATCCCAGCGGGAGTTTAGGAGAGACCCAGTACTTC.

This clonotype was picked up many times. This rearrangement joins TRBV7-9 to TRBJ2-7, with 7 bases aligning to TRBD2. CDR1 is SEHNR and CDR2 is FQNEAQ in the germline V gene (reference sequence). J gave up 5 bases and V 4 bases, and 8 bases lay outside the gene matches. The CDR3 covers 14 residues. DNA of the CDR3: TGTGCCAGCAGCTCGTCTGGGAGGGACCACGAGCAGTACTTC. It yields the protein CASSSSGRDHEQYF.

This clonotype has at least ten counts. The V call is TRBV11-2, the J call TRBJ1-1, with a possible D match to TRBD1 (5 bases). The CDR3 is made up of 14 amino acids. V was shortened by 0 bases and J by 5 bases, with 10 bases between the two germline ends. The germline gives CDR1 SGHAT, CDR2 FQNNGV. DNA of the CDR3: TGTGCCAGCAGCTTAGATTCAGGGTGGACTGAAGCTTTCTTT. Its translation: CASSLDSGWTEAFF. Full variable domain (rest looked up from reference TRBV11-2 and TRBJ1-1): EAGVAQSPRYKIIEKRQSVAFWCNPISGHATLYWYQQILGQGPKLLIQFQNNGVVDDSQLPKDRFSAERLKGVDSTLKIQPAKLEDSAVYLCASSLDSGWTEAFFGQGTRLTVV.

This sequence joins TRBV13 and TRBJ2-7, with TRBD2 matching over 11 bases. CDR3 size: 16 residues. With V trimmed by 4 bases and J by 4 bases, 9 bases remained unmatched. Germline-derived CDR1 and CDR2 are PRHDT and FYEKMQ (reference sequence). CDR3 DNA sequence: TGTGCCAGCAGCTCCGCCTCCGGGACTAGCGGATACGAGCAGTACTTC. Amino acids: CASSSASGTSGYEQYF.

The rearrangement links TRBV4-1 to TRBJ2-7; possibly TRBD1 for D (6 bases). V lost 0 bases and J lost 6, with 15 bases in between. The CDR3 is 15 amino acids. The V gene's germline CDR1 is MGHRA and CDR2 YSYEKL. The DNA for the CDR3 is TGCGCCAGCAGCCAAGAGGGCAGGGGTTCGGTCGAGCAGTACTTC. Its translation: CASSQEGRGSVEQYF.

The rearrangement links TRBV6-1 to TRBJ2-3; TRBD2 aligns across 12 bases. The V gene's germline CDR1 is MNHNS and CDR2 SASEGT. The CDR3 contains 16 residues. V was pared by 2 bases and J by 7 bases, with 7 bases of the junction left unmatched. Written as DNA, the CDR3 is TGTGCCAGCAGTGAACCGACTAGCGGGAGCAGAAATACGCAGTATTTT. Protein sequence: CASSEPTSGSRNTQYF.

CDR3 sequence (DNA): TGTGCCAGCAGCCCCGGGGCCCAAATGAACACTGAAGCTTTCTTT. It translates to CASSPGAQMNTEAFF. The chain carries TRBV11-2 and TRBJ1-1, with D maybe TRBD1 (5 bases). CDR1 SGHAT and CDR2 FQNNGV come from the germline V gene. V lost 5 bases and J lost 0, with 13 bases in between. This CDR3 comprises 15 residues. Supplemented by reference TRBV11-2 and TRBJ1-1, the full variable domain reads EAGVAQSPRYKIIEKRQSVAFWCNPISGHATLYWYQQILGQGPKLLIQFQNNGVVDDSQLPKDRFSAERLKGVDSTLKIQPAKLEDSAVYLCASSPGAQMNTEAFFGQGTRLTVV.

The chain recombines TRBV9 with TRBJ1-1, with D hard to call. V was cut by 4 bases and J by 4 bases, with 14 bases left in between. CDR1 is SGDLS and CDR2 is YYNGEE in the germline V gene. The CDR3 runs to 14 residues. DNA of the CDR3: TGTGCCAGCAGCCCCCTACGGGGAGGCACTGAAGCTTTCTTT. Translation gives CASSPLRGGTEAFF.

The rearrangement joins TRBV28 to TRBJ2-5, with TRBD1 matching over 12 bases. After removal of 8 bases from V and 5 bases from J, the junction contained 12 bases not matched to a gene. The length of the CDR3 is 16 residues. The germline V gene encodes CDR1 MDHEN and CDR2 SYDVKM. CDR3 DNA sequence: TGTGCCAGCTCCGGGACAGGGGGCTTGGTTGGGGAGACCCAGTACTTC. It translates to CASSGTGGLVGETQYF.

This clonotype was seen many times. The V gene is TRBV2, the J gene TRBJ1-6; 9 bases align to TRBD1. The CDR3 is made up of 15 amino acids. Germline V lookup: CDR1 SNHLY, CDR2 FYNNEI. The V segment lost 7 bases and the J segment 3 bases; nucleotides outside the gene matches: 4. CDR3 sequence reads: CASIPTGGYNSPLHF. The CDR3 bases are TGTGCCAGCATTCCGACAGGGGGCTATAATTCACCCCTCCACTTT.

Ten or more counts support this clonotype. V usage is TRBV12-3 or TRBV12-4 and J usage is TRBJ2-3; D possibly corresponds to TRBD1 (6 bases). V was pared by 5 bases and J by 0 bases, with 15 bases between. This CDR3 has 16 amino acids. The CDR3: CASSDRGHISTDTQYF. As DNA, the CDR3 is TGTGCCAGCAGTGACCGGGGACACATTAGCACAGATACGCAGTATTTT.

This clonotype was counted at least ten times. V is TRBV5-1 and J is TRBJ2-1; 12 bases line up with TRBD2. The CDR3 length is 16 residues. V shed 4 bases, J shed 7 bases, and the junction held 9 bases outside the gene matches. Germline V gene data show CDR1 as SGHRS and CDR2 as YFSETQ. In nucleotides, the CDR3 is TGCGCCAGCAGCCCAAGACTAGCGGGAGCTTCTAATGAGCAGTTCTTC. Residues: CASSPRLAGASNEQFF.

This clonotype was detected a few times. This chain connects TRBV27 to TRBJ1-5; TRBD1 might be the D (5 bases). The V and J ends lost 7 bases and 6 bases respectively, with 16 bases between them. The CDR3 consists of 14 residues. Germline values: CDR1 MNHEY, CDR2 SMNVEV (reference sequence). CDR3 coding DNA: TGTGCCAGCAAAACCGGGGGGGAAAGTCAGCCCCAGCATTTT. This encodes CASKTGGESQPQHF.